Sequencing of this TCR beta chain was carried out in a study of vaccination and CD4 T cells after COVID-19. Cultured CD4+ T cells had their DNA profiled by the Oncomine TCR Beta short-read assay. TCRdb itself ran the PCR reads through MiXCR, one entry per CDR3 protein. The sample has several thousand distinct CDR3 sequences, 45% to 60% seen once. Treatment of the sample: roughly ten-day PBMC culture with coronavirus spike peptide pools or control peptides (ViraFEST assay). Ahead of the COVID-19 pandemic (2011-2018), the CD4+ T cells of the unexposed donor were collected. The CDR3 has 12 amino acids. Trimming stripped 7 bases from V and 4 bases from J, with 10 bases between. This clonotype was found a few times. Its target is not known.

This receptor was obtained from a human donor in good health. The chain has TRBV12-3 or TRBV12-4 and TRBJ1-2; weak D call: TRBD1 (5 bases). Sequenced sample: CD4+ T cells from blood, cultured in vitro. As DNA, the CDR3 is TGTGCCAGCACCCTTAGGGGCTATGGCTACACCTTC. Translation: CASTLRGYGYTF.